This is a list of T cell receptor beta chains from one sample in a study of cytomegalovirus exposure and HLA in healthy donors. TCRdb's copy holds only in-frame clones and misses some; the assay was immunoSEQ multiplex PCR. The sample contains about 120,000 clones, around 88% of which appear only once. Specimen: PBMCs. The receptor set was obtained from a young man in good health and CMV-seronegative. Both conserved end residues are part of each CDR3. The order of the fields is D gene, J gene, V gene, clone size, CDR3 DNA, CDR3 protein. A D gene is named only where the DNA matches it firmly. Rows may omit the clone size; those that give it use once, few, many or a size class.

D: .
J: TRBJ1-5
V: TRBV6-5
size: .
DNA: TGTGCCAGCAGAGAAGACAGGAGCAATCAGCCCCAGCATTTT
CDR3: CASREDRSNQPQHF

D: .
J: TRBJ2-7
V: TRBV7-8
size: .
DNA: TGTGCCAGCAGCCCCCTTGAGGTTCAGTACGAGCAGTACTTC
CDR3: CASSPLEVQYEQYF

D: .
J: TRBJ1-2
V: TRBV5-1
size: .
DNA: TGCGCCAGCAGCTTGAGGGGGGGCCCTTATGACTATGGCTACACCTTC
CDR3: CASSLRGGPYDYGYTF

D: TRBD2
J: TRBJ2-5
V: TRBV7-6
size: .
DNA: TGTGCCAGCAGCAACCGGACTAGCGGGAGCCAAGAGACCCAGTACTTC
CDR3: CASSNRTSGSQETQYF

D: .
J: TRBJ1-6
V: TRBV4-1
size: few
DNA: TGCGCCAGCAGCCAAGTAGCCCTTTCACCCCTCCACTTT
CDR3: CASSQVALSPLHF

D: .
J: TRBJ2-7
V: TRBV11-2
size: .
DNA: TGTGCCAGCAGCTTAGATCGCGGAGGAGCCTACGAGCAGTACTTC
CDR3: CASSLDRGGAYEQYF

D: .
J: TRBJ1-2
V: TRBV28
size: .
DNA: TGTGCCAGCAGTTTTTCGGGCTATGGCTACACCTTC
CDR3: CASSFSGYGYTF

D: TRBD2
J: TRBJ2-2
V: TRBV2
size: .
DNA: TGTGCCCATCGTGGAGCGGGGGACACCGGGGAGCTGTTTTTT
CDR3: CAHRGAGDTGELFF

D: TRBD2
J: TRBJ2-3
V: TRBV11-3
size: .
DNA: TGTGCCAGCAGCTCCGGACTAGCGAGTACAGATACGCAGTATTTT
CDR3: CASSSGLASTDTQYF

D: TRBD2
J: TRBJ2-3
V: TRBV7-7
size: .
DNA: TGTGCCAGCAGCTTGGCTAGCGGGACAGATACGCAGTATTTT
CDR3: CASSLASGTDTQYF

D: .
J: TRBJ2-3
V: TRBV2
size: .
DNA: TGTGCCAGCAGTGTGTGGCGGGGATACACAGATACGCAGTATTTT
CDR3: CASSVWRGYTDTQYF

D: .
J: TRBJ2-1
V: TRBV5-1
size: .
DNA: TGCGCCAGCAGCGGATATCACCCAAATGAGGACAATGAGCAGTTCTTC
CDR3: CASSGYHPNEDNEQFF

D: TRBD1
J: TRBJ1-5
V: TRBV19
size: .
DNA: TGTGCCAGTAGTGTACTACAGGGGAATCAGCCCCAGCATTTT
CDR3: CASSVLQGNQPQHF

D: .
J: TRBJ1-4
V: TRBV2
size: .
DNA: TGTGCCAGCAGTGAGCCGGGTACTAATGAAAAACTGTTTTTT
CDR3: CASSEPGTNEKLFF

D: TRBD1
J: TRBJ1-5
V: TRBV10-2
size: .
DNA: TGCGCCAGCAGCGACGACAGGGTACAGCCCCAGCATTTT
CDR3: CASSDDRVQPQHF

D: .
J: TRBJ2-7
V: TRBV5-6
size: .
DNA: TGTGCCAGCAGCTACCAGGGGGGTCTCGCCGAGCAGTACTTC
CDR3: CASSYQGGLAEQYF

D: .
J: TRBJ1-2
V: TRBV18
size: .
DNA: TGTGCCAGCTCAGCTGAGGCCGGGTCTGCTGGCTACACCTTC
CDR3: CASSAEAGSAGYTF

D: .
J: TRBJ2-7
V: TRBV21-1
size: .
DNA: TGTGCCAGCAGCACCGGAGGGTTAGCCGGGACTAGCGGGAAAGGGTACGAGCAGTACTTC
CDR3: CASSTGGLAGTSGKGYEQYF

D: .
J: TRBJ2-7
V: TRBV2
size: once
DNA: TGTGCCAGCAGCGGAGGGCCCCTTCCGGGCACCTACGAGCAGTACTTC
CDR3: CASSGGPLPGTYEQYF

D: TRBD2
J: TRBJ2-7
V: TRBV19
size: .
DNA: TGTGCCAGTAGTCCCCTTCTAGCGGCCGAGCAGTACTTC
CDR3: CASSPLLAAEQYF

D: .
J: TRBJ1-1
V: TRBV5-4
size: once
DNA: TGTGCCAGCACCGTGAACATGAACACTGAAGCTTTCTTT
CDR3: CASTVNMNTEAFF

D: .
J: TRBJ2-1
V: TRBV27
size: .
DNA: TGTGCCAGCAGTTCCTACAGTGAGCAGTTCTTC
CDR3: CASSSYSEQFF

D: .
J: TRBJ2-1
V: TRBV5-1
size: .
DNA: TGCGCCAGCAGCCTCGTAGCGGAAGACGCTGAGCAGTTCTTC
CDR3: CASSLVAEDAEQFF

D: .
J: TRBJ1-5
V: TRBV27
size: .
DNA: TGTGCCAGCAGTTTGCAGGGGAGCGAAGGCCAGCCCCAGCATTTT
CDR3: CASSLQGSEGQPQHF

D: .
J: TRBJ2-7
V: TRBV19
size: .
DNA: TGTGCCAGTAGTACCCGAGGAGGCGCGGGGAGCTCCTACGAGCAGTACTTC
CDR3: CASSTRGGAGSSYEQYF

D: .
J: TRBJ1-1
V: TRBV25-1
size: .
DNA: TGTGCCAGCAGTGAAAATCTGTTAAACACTGAAGCTTTCTTT
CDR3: CASSENLLNTEAFF

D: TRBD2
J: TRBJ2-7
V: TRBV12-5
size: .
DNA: TGTGCTAGTGGTTTATCCCCCCGCGGTCGACTAGCGGGAGTAGGCGAGCAGTACTTC
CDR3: CASGLSPRGRLAGVGEQYF

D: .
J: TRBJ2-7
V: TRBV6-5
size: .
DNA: TGTGCCAGCAGTTACTCGATGGGAGTTTACGAGCAGTACTTC
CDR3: CASSYSMGVYEQYF

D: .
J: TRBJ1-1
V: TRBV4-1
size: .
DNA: TGCGCCAGCTCGGTGGGGGCCCTGAACACTGAAGCTTTCTTT
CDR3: CASSVGALNTEAFF

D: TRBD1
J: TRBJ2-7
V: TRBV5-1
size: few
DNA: TGCGCCAGCAGCGGGGGACAGCCAGCCTACGAGCAGTACTTC
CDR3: CASSGGQPAYEQYF

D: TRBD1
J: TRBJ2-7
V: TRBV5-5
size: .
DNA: TGTGCCAGCAGCTTGGGGGTGGACAGGGGTAGGGAGCAGTACTTC
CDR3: CASSLGVDRGREQYF

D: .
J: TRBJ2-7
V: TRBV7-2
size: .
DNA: TGTGCCAGCAGCTTCGGGACTTGGATCTACGAGCAGTACTTC
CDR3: CASSFGTWIYEQYF

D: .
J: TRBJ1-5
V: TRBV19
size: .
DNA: TGTGCCAGTACCCCCCCGCTTGGAGCGGGCAATCAGCCCCAGCATTTT
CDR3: CASTPPLGAGNQPQHF

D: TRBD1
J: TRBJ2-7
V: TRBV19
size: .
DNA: TGTGCCAGTAGTTACGACAGGGCAGGCTACGAGCAGTACTTC
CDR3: CASSYDRAGYEQYF

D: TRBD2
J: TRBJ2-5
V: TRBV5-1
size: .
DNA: TGCGCCAGCAGCTTGGCGGGGACTAGCGGGAGACCCCGAGAGACCCAGTACTTC
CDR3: CASSLAGTSGRPRETQYF

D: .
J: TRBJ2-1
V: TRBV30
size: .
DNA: TGTGCCTGGAGTGGGCCCTACAATGAGCAGTTCTTC
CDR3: CAWSGPYNEQFF

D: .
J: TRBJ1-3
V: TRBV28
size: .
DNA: TGTGCCAGCAGTCTAGACGACCAACGCGGGAACACCATATATTTT
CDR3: CASSLDDQRGNTIYF

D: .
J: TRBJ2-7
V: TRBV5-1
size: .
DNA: TGCACCAGCAGCCCGACAGGCTACTACGAGCAGTACTTC
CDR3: CTSSPTGYYEQYF

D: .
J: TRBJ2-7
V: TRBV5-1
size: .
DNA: TGCGCCAGCAGCTTGAAAGACAGGACAAATCGTTACGAGCAGTACTTC
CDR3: CASSLKDRTNRYEQYF

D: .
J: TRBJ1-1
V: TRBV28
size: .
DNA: TGTGCCAGCAGTCCGGTCTATGGACTGTATTCTGAAGCTTTCTTT
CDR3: CASSPVYGLYSEAFF

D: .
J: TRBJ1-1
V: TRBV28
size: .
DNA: TGTGCCAGCAGCCGGTGGGGGGAGAACACTGAAGCTTTCTTT
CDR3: CASSRWGENTEAFF

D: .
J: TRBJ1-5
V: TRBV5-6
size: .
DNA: TGTGCCAGCAGCTTGGAACAGAATCAGCCCCAGCATTTT
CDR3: CASSLEQNQPQHF

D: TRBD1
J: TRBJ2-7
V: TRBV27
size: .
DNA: TGTGCCAGCAGTTCGCCGGCAGGGGGATACTACGAGCAGTACTTC
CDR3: CASSSPAGGYYEQYF

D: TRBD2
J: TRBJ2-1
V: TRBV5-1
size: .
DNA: TGCGCCAGCAGCCTCCTTAGCGGGAGTGCTTTAAATGAGCAGTTCTTC
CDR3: CASSLLSGSALNEQFF

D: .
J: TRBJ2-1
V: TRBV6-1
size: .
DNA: TGTGCCAGCGCACCGGAGGACAGAAGATACAATGAGCAGTTCTTC
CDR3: CASAPEDRRYNEQFF

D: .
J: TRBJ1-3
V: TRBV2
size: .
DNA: TGTGCCAGCAGTGAAGTCTCCGGGGGAATCGGAAACACCATATATTTT
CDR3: CASSEVSGGIGNTIYF

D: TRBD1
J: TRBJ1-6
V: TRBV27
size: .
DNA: TGTGCCAGCAGAGGGACAGGGGGTAATTCACCCCTCCACTTT
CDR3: CASRGTGGNSPLHF

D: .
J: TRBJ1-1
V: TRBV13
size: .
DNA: TGTGCCAGCAGCGCAAGGGGGGGTGAAGCTTTCTTT
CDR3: CASSARGGEAFF

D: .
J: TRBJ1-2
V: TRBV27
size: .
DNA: TGTGCCAGCAGCCCCGTCGGGGGGGCCGGGTATGGCTACACCTTC
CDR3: CASSPVGGAGYGYTF

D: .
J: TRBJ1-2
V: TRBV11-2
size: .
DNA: TGTGCCAGCAGACGCGTTTCAGGATTAAACTATGGCTACACCTTC
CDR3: CASRRVSGLNYGYTF

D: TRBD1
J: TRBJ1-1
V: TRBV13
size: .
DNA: TGTGCCAGCAGCCATACCGGGACAGGAGGAATGAACACTGAAGCTTTCTTT
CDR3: CASSHTGTGGMNTEAFF

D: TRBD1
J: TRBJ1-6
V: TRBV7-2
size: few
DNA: TGTGCCAGCAGCTTAGTCCCGGGACAGGAGAATTCACCCCTCCACTTT
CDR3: CASSLVPGQENSPLHF

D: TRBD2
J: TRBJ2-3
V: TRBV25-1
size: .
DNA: TGTGCCAGCAGTGATCGTGGACTAGCGGGAGGGATCACAGATACGCAGTATTTT
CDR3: CASSDRGLAGGITDTQYF

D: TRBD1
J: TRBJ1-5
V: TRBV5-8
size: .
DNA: TGTGCCAGCAGCTTGGCCGGGGGCAGGGGGCGCAATCAGCCCCAGCATTTT
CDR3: CASSLAGGRGRNQPQHF

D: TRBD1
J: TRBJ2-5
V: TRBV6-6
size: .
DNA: TGTGCCAGCAGGTCGACAGGGGGGCGAGAGACCCAGTACTTC
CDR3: CASRSTGGRETQYF